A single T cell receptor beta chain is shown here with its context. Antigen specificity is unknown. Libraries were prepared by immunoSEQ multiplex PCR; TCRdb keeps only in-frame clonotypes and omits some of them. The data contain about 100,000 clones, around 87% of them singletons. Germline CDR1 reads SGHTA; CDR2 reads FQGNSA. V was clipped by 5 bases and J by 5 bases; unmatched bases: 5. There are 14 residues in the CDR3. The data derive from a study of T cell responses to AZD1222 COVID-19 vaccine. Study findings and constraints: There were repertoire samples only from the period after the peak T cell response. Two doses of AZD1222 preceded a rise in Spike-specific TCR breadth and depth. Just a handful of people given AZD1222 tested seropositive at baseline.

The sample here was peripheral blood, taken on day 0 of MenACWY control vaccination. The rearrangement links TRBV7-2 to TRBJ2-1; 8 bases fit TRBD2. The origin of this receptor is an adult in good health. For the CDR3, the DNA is TGTGCCAGCAGCATAAGCGGGAGAAACAATGAGCAGTTCTTC. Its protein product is CASSISGRNNEQFF.